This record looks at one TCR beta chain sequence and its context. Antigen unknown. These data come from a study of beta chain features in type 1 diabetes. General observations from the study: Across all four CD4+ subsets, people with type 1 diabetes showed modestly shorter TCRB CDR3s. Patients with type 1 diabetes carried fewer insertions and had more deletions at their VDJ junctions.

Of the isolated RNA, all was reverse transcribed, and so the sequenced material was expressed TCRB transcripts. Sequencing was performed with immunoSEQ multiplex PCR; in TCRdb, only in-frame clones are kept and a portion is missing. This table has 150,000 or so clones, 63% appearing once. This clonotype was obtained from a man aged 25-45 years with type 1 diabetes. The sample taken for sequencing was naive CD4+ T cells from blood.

The CDR3 DNA sequence: TGCAGCGTTGAGGATAGGACGAACACTGAAGCTTTCTTT. This translates into CSVEDRTNTEAFF. The chain carries TRBV29-1 and TRBJ1-1; D not resolved. The V and J ends lost 3 bases and 1 base respectively, with 9 bases between them. CDR3 size: 13 residues. Germline V gives CDR1 SQVTM, CDR2 ANQGSEA.